Listed here are 31 T cell receptor beta chains from one sample, sequenced in a study of shared clonotypes between healthy human individuals. Repertoires were generated with immunoSEQ multiplex PCR, while TCRdb's copy carries only in-frame clones and drops some. Of about a million clones detected, 76% appear once; the ten largest clones hold about 1.5%. What was sequenced was memory CD4+ T cells sorted from blood. Regarding subset: CD45RA-negative fraction. These receptors all stem from a man aged 18 to 30 in good health.

V and J are TRBV2 and TRBJ1-5, with 10 bases aligning to TRBD1. The CDR3 spans 16 residues. V lost 6 bases, J lost 1 base, and 6 bases stayed unmatched. Germline CDR1 reads SNHLY; CDR2 reads FYNNEI. CDR3 protein: CASRDRQGASNQPQHF. The CDR3, as DNA: TGTGCCAGCAGGGATAGACAGGGGGCCAGCAATCAGCCCCAGCATTTT.

V and J are TRBV14 and TRBJ2-5; no definite D call. The V gene lost 3 bases and the J gene lost 4 bases, with 6 bases spanning the gap. CDR3 size: 12 residues. Germline V gene sequence: CDR1 SGHDN, CDR2 FVKESK. CDR3 DNA: TGTGCCAGCAGCCAGTGGAGAGAGACCCAGTACTTC. Encoded protein: CASSQWRETQYF.

CDR3 sequence (DNA): TGTGCCAGCTCACCACCGATAGTTAGCTCCTACAATGAGCAGTTCTTC. It translates to CASSPPIVSSYNEQFF. The V call is TRBV18, the J call TRBJ2-1; D gene unclear. CDR3 length: 16 amino acids. Per germline, CDR1 KGHSH and CDR2 LQKENI. Trimming shortened V by 0 bases and J by 0 bases, and 9 bases separated the two germline ends.

In this sample, this clone turned up once. The rearrangement uses TRBV7-3 and TRBJ1-1; no firm D call. The CDR3 is 15 amino acids. Germline V gives CDR1 SGHTA, CDR2 FQGTGA. The germline V and J ends were trimmed by 2 bases and 5 bases, with 15 bases remaining between them. Written as DNA, the CDR3 is TGTGCCAGCAGCTTACCCCTACGGCCATGGACTGAAGCTTTCTTT. Translating gives CASSLPLRPWTEAFF.

The J gene is TRBJ2-3, the V gene TRBV30; D uncertain. The CDR3 loop spans 12 amino acids. V was clipped by 1 base and J by 5 bases, with 7 bases between them. Germline lookup yields CDR1 GTSNPN and CDR2 SVGIG (reference sequence). DNA of the CDR3: TGTGCCTGGAGTGCGGGTGGAGATACGCAGTATTTT. Translating it yields CAWSAGGDTQYF. The whole variable domain, remainder taken from reference TRBV30 and TRBJ2-3, is SQTIHQWPATLVQPVGSPLSLECTVEGTSNPNLYWYRQAAGRGLQLLFYSVGIGQISSEVPQNLSASRPQDRQFILSSKKLLLSDSGFYLCAWSAGGDTQYFGPGTRLTVL.

This clone appeared once. The J gene is TRBJ2-7, the V gene TRBV6-1; unclear D gene. In germline, CDR1 is MNHNS, CDR2 SASEGT. Trimming removed 8 bases at V and 3 bases at J, with 14 bases between. CDR3 length: 13 amino acids. The DNA for the CDR3 is TGTGCCAGCCATGATCCCGTACTCTACGAGCAGTACTTC. Its protein is CASHDPVLYEQYF.

In its sample, this clone was seen once. The chain combines TRBV7-2 with TRBJ2-3, with TRBD2 matching over 11 bases. Germline V gives CDR1 SGHTA, CDR2 FQGNSA. The CDR3 length is 17 residues. Trimming removed 3 bases from V and 0 bases from J; junction bases left unmatched: 5. The CDR3 DNA sequence: TGTGCCAGCAGCTTGATAGCGGGAGGGATTAGCACAGATACGCAGTATTTT. It translates to CASSLIAGGISTDTQYF.

The chain is built from TRBV4-1 and TRBJ1-2; perhaps TRBD1 as D (5 bases). The CDR3 spans 15 residues. V was cut by 1 base and J by 2 bases, with 11 bases left in between. Germline CDR1 and CDR2: MGHRA and YSYEKL. The CDR3 loop reads CASSQGLGGNYGYTF. CDR3 nucleotide sequence: TGCGCCAGCAGCCAAGGCCTCGGGGGGAACTATGGCTACACCTTC.

The rearrangement links TRBV15 to TRBJ2-3; a possible D gene is TRBD1 (6 bases). The germline V gene has CDR1 LNHNV and CDR2 YYDKDF (reference sequence). V was cut by 5 bases and J by 3 bases, with 18 bases left in between. The CDR3 spans 16 residues. The CDR3, as DNA: TGTGCCACCAGCCCACAGGGAAGGGGTAGAACAGATACGCAGTATTTT. Translated: CATSPQGRGRTDTQYF.

The rearrangement links TRBV7-8 to TRBJ2-7; TRBD1 aligns across 11 bases. The CDR3 loop spans 15 amino acids. Germline CDR1 is SGHVS and CDR2 is FQNEAQ. Unmatched junction bases numbered 8, after V lost 3 bases and J lost 7 bases. CDR3 in amino acids: CASSLGQGGSKEQYF. The DNA for the CDR3 is TGTGCCAGCAGCTTGGGACAGGGGGGCTCTAAGGAGCAGTACTTC.

This clone was seen once. CDR3 amino acids: CASSLIAGTGQNEKLFF. The CDR3 bases are TGTGCCAGCAGCTTAATTGCCGGGACAGGGCAAAATGAAAAACTGTTTTTT. The chain joins TRBV7-2 to TRBJ1-4; 9 bases map to TRBD1. The ends lost 2 bases at V and 5 bases at J; junction bases unmatched: 9. Germline CDR1 and CDR2: SGHTA and FQGNSA. CDR3 size: 17 residues.

The chain joins TRBV5-1 to TRBJ1-6; tentatively, D is TRBD1 (6 bases). The germline gives CDR1 SGHRS, CDR2 YFSETQ. Trimming removed 2 bases at V and 9 bases at J, with 18 bases between. CDR3 length: 16 amino acids. The CDR3 sequence: CASSLGPPTGGSPLHF. The CDR3 DNA sequence: TGCGCCAGCAGCTTAGGCCCCCCGACAGGTGGTTCACCCCTCCACTTT.

The CDR3 spells CASSSGLVSVQYF. CDR3 coding DNA: TGTGCCAGCAGCTCGGGACTAGTTAGCGTTCAGTACTTC. The rearrangement links TRBV11-2 to TRBJ2-4; 8 bases line up with TRBD2. This CDR3 region has 13 residues. Germline-derived CDR1 and CDR2 are SGHAT and FQNNGV. V lost 4 bases to trimming and J lost 11 bases; unmatched junction nucleotides: 7. Complete variable domain (other parts from reference TRBV11-2 and TRBJ2-4): EAGVAQSPRYKIIEKRQSVAFWCNPISGHATLYWYQQILGQGPKLLIQFQNNGVVDDSQLPKDRFSAERLKGVDSTLKIQPAKLEDSAVYLCASSSGLVSVQYFGAGTRLSVL.

This chain links TRBV30 with TRBJ2-7; 15 nucleotides line up with TRBD2. The CDR3 contains 22 residues. J was trimmed by 3 bases and V by 4 bases; bases with no gene match: 25. Germline CDR1 and CDR2: GTSNPN and SVGIG (reference sequence). CDR3: CAWIPSFGPVVGTSGGIYEQYF. Written as DNA, the CDR3 is TGTGCCTGGATCCCGTCCTTCGGACCGGTTGTGGGGACTAGCGGGGGGATCTACGAGCAGTACTTC.

The chain has TRBV7-2 and TRBJ1-1; D possibly corresponds to TRBD1 (5 bases). V lost 3 bases to trimming and J lost 0 bases, with 11 bases between them. The germline V gene encodes CDR1 SGHTA and CDR2 FQGNSA. This CDR3 contains 15 residues. The CDR3 bases are TGTGCCAGCAGCTTCAAGACAGCCTTGAACACTGAAGCTTTCTTT. Its translation is CASSFKTALNTEAFF.

The chain joins TRBV7-3 to TRBJ2-1, with 9 bases aligning to TRBD1. The CDR3 loop spans 14 amino acids. J was trimmed by 7 bases and V by 5 bases; bases with no gene match: 6. Per the germline V gene, CDR1 is SGHTA and CDR2 is FQGTGA. CDR3 nucleotides: TGTGCCAGCAGCCTCGGACAGGGGCGGAATGAGCAGTTCTTC. Protein sequence: CASSLGQGRNEQFF.

This clone has at least ten counts. The chain couples TRBV4-2 to TRBJ1-5, with a tentative D call TRBD1 (5 bases). Trimming removed 1 base at V and 5 bases at J, with 9 bases between. CDR3 length: 14 residues. CDR1 is LGHNA, CDR2 YNFKEQ, per germline. CDR3 sequence: CASSQGSGDQPQHF. The CDR3, as DNA: TGTGCCAGCAGCCAAGGTTCGGGGGATCAGCCCCAGCATTTT.

Remarks on this clone: One end of the junction varies from germline; a read error may be responsible. Other DNA sequences of this sample code for an identical CDR3. The rearrangement uses TRBV15 and TRBJ1-1, with 7 bases identical to TRBD1. The CDR3 has 16 amino acids. Germline V gene sequence: CDR1 LNHNV, CDR2 YYDKDF (reference sequence). CDR3 nucleotides: TGTGCCACCAGCAGAAAACCCGGGACAGAGAACACTGAAGCCTTCTTT. Translation gives CATSRKPGTENTEAFF.

The chain joins TRBV28 to TRBJ2-7; tentative D call: TRBD1 (6 bases). The germline V gene has CDR1 MDHEN and CDR2 SYDVKM. This CDR3 spans 15 amino acids. V was pared by 3 bases and J by 0 bases, with 12 bases between. For the CDR3, the DNA is TGTGCCAGCAGTTTGCCGACAGGAAACTCCTACGAGCAGTACTTC. It specifies CASSLPTGNSYEQYF.

The V call is TRBV28, the J call TRBJ2-7, with 9 positions matching TRBD1. The germline V gene encodes CDR1 MDHEN and CDR2 SYDVKM. V gave up 8 bases and J gave up 2 bases; unmatched junction bases: 4. The CDR3 totals 13 residues. CDR3 region: CASEGTGTYEQYF. The DNA of the CDR3 is TGTGCCAGCGAGGGGACAGGGACCTACGAGCAGTACTTC.

This sequence joins TRBV4-2 and TRBJ1-5, with no clear D. CDR1 and CDR2 (germline): LGHNA, YNFKEQ. Deletions cut 0 bases from V and 9 bases from J, with 18 bases between. This CDR3 comprises 16 residues. The CDR3 loop reads CASSQERAQYLRPQHF. CDR3 nucleotides: TGTGCCAGCAGCCAAGAGCGCGCACAGTACCTCAGGCCCCAGCATTTT.

The chain joins TRBV7-9 to TRBJ2-2; D gene ambiguous. Deletions cut 1 base from V and 4 bases from J, with 7 bases between. This CDR3 has 14 residues. The germline V gene has CDR1 SEHNR and CDR2 FQNEAQ (reference sequence). The DNA for the CDR3 is TGTGCCAGCAGCTTAGTACAAATCACCGGGGAGCTGTTTTTT. Translation: CASSLVQITGELFF. The full variable domain, in which reference TRBV7-9 and TRBJ2-2 provide the parts outside the CDR3, is DTGVSQNPRHKITKRGQNVTFRCDPISEHNRLYWYRQTLGQGPEFLTYFQNEAQLEKSRLLSDRFSAERPKGSFSTLEIQRTEQGDSAMYLCASSLVQITGELFFGEGSRLTVL.

To note about this clone: The sample carries other DNA sequences with the same CDR3. The V gene is TRBV5-4, the J gene TRBJ1-6, with D unclear. The CDR3 is 12 residues long. Germline V gene lookup returns CDR1 SGHNT and CDR2 YYREEE (reference sequence). Trimming took off 4 bases at V and 5 bases at J, with 4 bases between the two ends. DNA for the CDR3: TGTGCCAGCAGCCTAGATAATTCACCCCTCCACTTT. Translating gives CASSLDNSPLHF.

The rearrangement links TRBV5-4 to TRBJ2-3; weak D call: TRBD1 (6 bases). The CDR3 totals 15 residues. Germline CDR1 and CDR2: SGHNT and YYREEE (reference sequence). V was pared by 0 bases and J by 6 bases, with 14 bases between. The CDR3 DNA reads as TGTGCCAGCAGCTTGGATGACAGGTCCAAGGATACGCAGTATTTT. It yields the protein CASSLDDRSKDTQYF.

CDR3: CASSREGTGENSPLHF. The CDR3 DNA follows: TGTGCCAGTAGTAGGGAAGGGACAGGAGAAAATTCACCCCTCCACTTT. The V call is TRBV19, the J call TRBJ1-6; 8 nucleotides agree with TRBD1. The CDR3 loop spans 16 amino acids. The trim removed 4 bases at V and 7 bases at J, leaving 9 bases unmatched. Germline V lookup: CDR1 LNHDA, CDR2 SQIVND (reference sequence). The whole variable domain, filled in from reference TRBV19 and TRBJ1-6, reads DGGITQSPKYLFRKEGQNVTLSCEQNLNHDAMYWYRQDPGQGLRLIYYSQIVNDFQKGDIAEGYSVSREKKESFPLTVTSAQKNPTAFYLCASSREGTGENSPLHFGNGTRLTVT.

The rearrangement uses TRBV9 and TRBJ2-3; D is undetermined. Germline CDR1 SGDLS, CDR2 YYNGEE. The CDR3 covers 14 residues. V was shortened by 5 bases and J by 0 bases, with 10 bases between the two germline ends. The CDR3 sequence is CASSALLSTDTQYF. The CDR3 bases are TGTGCCAGCAGTGCGCTTCTTAGCACAGATACGCAGTATTTT.

This clone was counted between two and nine times. The chain uses TRBV18 and TRBJ1-1; 9 nucleotides line up with TRBD1. V trimming: 3 bases; J trimming: 4 bases; junction bases outside the gene matches: 3. The CDR3 has 14 amino acids. Looked up from germline, CDR1 is KGHSH and CDR2 is LQKENI. CDR3 protein: CASSPVTGGTEAFF. CDR3 nucleotide sequence: TGTGCCAGCTCACCGGTGACAGGGGGCACTGAAGCTTTCTTT.

The genes are TRBV6-5 and TRBJ1-6; 7 bases map to TRBD1. In germline, CDR1 is MNHEY, CDR2 SVGAGI. CDR3 length: 13 amino acids. After removal of 2 bases from V and 10 bases from J, the junction contained 2 bases not matched to a gene. CDR3 sequence reads: CASSYGRGSPLHF. CDR3 nucleotides: TGTGCCAGCAGTTACGGCAGGGGGTCACCCCTCCACTTT.

The chain is built from TRBV20-1 and TRBJ1-4, with D unresolved. Germline-derived CDR1 and CDR2 are DFQATT and SNEGSKA (reference sequence). V dropped 5 bases and J dropped 8 bases, with 6 bases sitting between them. This CDR3 contains 10 residues. This chain's CDR3 is CSAGREKLFF. The DNA of the CDR3 is TGCAGTGCTGGGAGGGAAAAACTGTTTTTT.

The V call is TRBV6-1, the J call TRBJ1-2, with D possibly TRBD1 on 5 matching bases. The CDR3 has 13 residues. The V and J ends lost 8 bases and 7 bases respectively, with 17 bases between them. Germline CDR1 is MNHNS and CDR2 is SASEGT. As DNA, the CDR3 is TGTGCCAGCCGTGGAGGGGAGGTTCTTGGCTACACCTTC. Amino acid sequence: CASRGGEVLGYTF.

CDR3 nucleotide sequence: TGTGCCAGCAGCCCAACAGGGTTCTCCTACAATGAGCAGTTCTTC. Amino acid sequence: CASSPTGFSYNEQFF. This chain connects TRBV5-4 to TRBJ2-1; D is possibly TRBD1 (6 bases). The CDR3 runs 15 residues. Looked up from germline, CDR1 is SGHNT and CDR2 is YYREEE (reference sequence). V was trimmed by 4 bases and J by 0 bases, leaving 11 bases between them.